The next 6 T cell receptor beta chains were all read from a single sample in a study of T-cell memory formation after mild COVID-19. TCRdb reprocessed the 5' RACE reads via MiXCR and lists one record per CDR3 protein. This sample yields hundreds of thousands of distinct CDR3 sequences, of which roughly 25% are seen a single time; around 13% belongs to the top ten. Source material: PBMCs or a T cell subset sorted from them (not recorded which). The receptors here all came from an adult woman who had mild COVID-19 (a few samples of this study predate the infection). Cell type and time point are not known.

The chain uses TRBV6-1 and TRBJ1-1, with D possibly being TRBD1 (6 bases). CDR1 and CDR2 from the germline V gene are MNHNS and SASEGT. The CDR3 length is 15 residues. V was trimmed by 7 bases and J by 0 bases, leaving 15 bases between them. CDR3 bases: TGTGCCAGCACAACCCGACAGGCGGTGAACACTGAAGCTTTCTTT. As protein: CASTTRQAVNTEAFF.

This chain uses TRBV12-3 or TRBV12-4 with TRBJ1-2; tentative D call: TRBD1 (6 bases). There are 14 residues in the CDR3. The V end was cut by 4 bases, the J end by 3 bases, with 12 bases between. For the CDR3, the DNA is TGTGCCAGCAGTTCCCGGGGGGCGGACTATGGCTACACCTTC. Translated, it gives CASSSRGADYGYTF.

This chain uses TRBV9 with TRBJ2-7; 9 bases align to TRBD1. Per the germline V gene, CDR1 is SGDLS and CDR2 is YYNGEE. The CDR3 consists of 16 residues. V shed 4 bases and J 2 bases; nucleotides not matched to a gene: 10. The CDR3 sequence is CASSQSTTGGTYEQYF. DNA of the CDR3: TGTGCCAGCAGCCAAAGTACGACAGGGGGGACCTACGAGCAGTACTTC.

This chain links TRBV4-2 with TRBJ2-3; tentatively, D is TRBD1 or TRBD2 (5 bases each). Germline CDR1 and CDR2: LGHNA and YNFKEQ. Between the trimmed V and J ends, which lost 0 bases and 4 bases, there was a span of 11 bases. The CDR3 is 15 amino acids. The CDR3 sequence is CASSQDGRDPDTQYF. CDR3 sequence (DNA): TGTGCCAGCAGCCAAGACGGTCGGGACCCAGATACGCAGTATTTT.

The chain has TRBV9 and TRBJ2-1, with TRBD2 identical over 7 bases. Germline V gene sequence: CDR1 SGDLS, CDR2 YYNGEE. Trimming removed 7 bases from V and 10 bases from J; junction bases left unmatched: 17. This CDR3 contains 15 residues. This CDR3 is CASAGPGGSNGEQFF. The CDR3 DNA is TGTGCCAGCGCCGGGCCTGGCGGGAGTAATGGCGAGCAGTTCTTC.

This clonotype was seen only a few times. The rearrangement uses TRBV29-1 and TRBJ2-1, with 9 positions matching TRBD2. V lost 2 bases, J lost 1 base, and 3 bases stayed unmatched. This CDR3 has 15 amino acids. From germline, CDR1 is SQVTM and CDR2 ANQGSEA. The CDR3 spells CSVEFGLASYNEQFF. DNA of the CDR3: TGCAGCGTTGAATTCGGACTAGCGTCCTACAATGAGCAGTTCTTC.